This passage covers 27 T cell receptor beta chains from one sample sequenced in a study of shared clonotypes between healthy human individuals (dated by TCRdb to about 2020). Preparation of the library involved the immunoSEQ multiplex PCR assay. TCRdb limited this immuneACCESS table to in-frame rearrangements with V and J called. A share of clones is missing; checked studies link under half to unresolved V genes, and the rest is unexplained. For this sample there are approximately 2,200,000 clones; 93% appear just once. The ten biggest clones cover 1.5% to 2% of the sample. CD8 naive samples were CD45RO-negative cells positively selected for CCR7, giving a CD45RA+CCR7+ population that excluded TemRA cells. The sequenced material came from naive CD8+ T cells from PBMCs. Read against the paper, the sample's cell subset or site label means: CD45RA+CCR7+. The receptors originated from a man younger than 30 in good health. Some clones in this sample may be carry-over from other donors' samples.

The rearrangement links TRBV16 to TRBJ2-7; TRBD2 matches at 7 bases. From germline, CDR1 is KGHSY and CDR2 FQNENV. This CDR3 is built from 17 residues. The V gene end was trimmed by 5 bases and the J gene end by 4 bases; junction bases not matched to a gene: 17. CDR3 nucleotides: TGTGCCAGCAGCTCACTAGCGTACGCGGGAGTGGCGTACGAGCAGTACTTC. Translated: CASSSLAYAGVAYEQYF.

This clone occurred once. The DNA of the CDR3 is TGTGCCAGCAGTTTATACCGGGACTATAGCACAGATACGCAGTATTTT. Translation: CASSLYRDYSTDTQYF. V and J are TRBV28 and TRBJ2-3; 7 nucleotides align to TRBD2. The CDR3 has 16 amino acids. Germline trimming cut 1 base from V and 0 bases from J; bases unmatched to any gene: 4. The germline CDR1 and CDR2 sequences are MDHEN and SYDVKM.

The rearrangement joins TRBV7-9 to TRBJ1-2; D uncertain. CDR3 length: 15 residues. CDR1 is SEHNR, CDR2 FQNEAQ, per germline (reference sequence). Trimming removed 5 bases from V and 0 bases from J, with 13 bases in between. The CDR3 DNA is TGTGCCAGCAGCCCACTGGCCGGGGCTAACTATGGCTACACCTTC. This sequence encodes CASSPLAGANYGYTF.

The rearrangement uses TRBV27 and TRBJ2-1; a possible D gene is TRBD2 (6 bases). Germline values: CDR1 MNHEY, CDR2 SMNVEV (reference sequence). The CDR3 is 12 residues long. Trimming cost V 6 bases and J 9 bases, with 12 bases left between them. The DNA for the CDR3 is TGTGCCAGCAGCATCATCGGGGGTGAGCAGTTCTTC. It codes for CASSIIGGEQFF.

This chain joins TRBV5-4 and TRBJ2-7; 9 nucleotides align to TRBD1. With 0 bases clipped from V and 3 bases from J, the junction kept 1 base outside the gene matches. The CDR3 has 14 amino acids. Germline lookup yields CDR1 SGHNT and CDR2 YYREEE (reference sequence). The DNA of the CDR3 is TGTGCCAGCAGCTTGGTGGGACAGGGCTACGAGCAGTACTTC. It encodes CASSLVGQGYEQYF.

The gene calls are TRBV9 and TRBJ2-2; 9 bases are shared with TRBD1. Germline assignment: CDR1 SGDLS and CDR2 YYNGEE. J gave up 6 bases and V 6 bases, and 6 bases lay outside the gene matches. This CDR3 is built from 14 residues. The CDR3: CASMPGQGSGELFF. CDR3 DNA sequence: TGTGCCAGCATGCCGGGACAGGGATCCGGGGAGCTGTTTTTT.

The genes are TRBV9 and TRBJ2-3; 8 bases match TRBD2. The V and J ends lost 1 base and 4 bases, in that order; junction bases with no gene match: 11. Per germline, CDR1 SGDLS and CDR2 YYNGEE. The CDR3 has 17 amino acids. The CDR3 is CASSVPRGGEDADTQYF. The CDR3 coding sequence is TGTGCCAGCAGCGTACCCCGGGGGGGGGAGGACGCAGATACGCAGTATTTT.

V and J are TRBV5-6 and TRBJ1-1; TRBD1 matches at 7 bases. The V gene's germline CDR1 is SGHDT and CDR2 YYEEEE. V lost 4 bases, J lost 7 bases, and 4 bases stayed unmatched. The CDR3 loop spans 12 amino acids. The CDR3 region is CASSRQGLEAFF. The CDR3 DNA sequence: TGTGCCAGCAGCCGACAGGGTCTTGAAGCTTTCTTT.

The chain joins TRBV4-1 to TRBJ2-7; D gene ambiguous. CDR1 is MGHRA, CDR2 YSYEKL, per germline. This CDR3 is 15 amino acids long. The V and J ends lost 0 bases and 3 bases respectively, with 12 bases between them. DNA of the CDR3: TGCGCCAGCAGCCAAGATCGTGGACGTTTCTACGAGCAGTACTTC. It codes for CASSQDRGRFYEQYF.

V and J are TRBV30 and TRBJ2-1; D remains unclear. The germline V gene has CDR1 GTSNPN and CDR2 SVGIG (reference sequence). The V gene lost 0 bases and the J gene lost 8 bases, with 5 bases spanning the gap. The CDR3 contains 11 residues. DNA for the CDR3: TGTGCCTGGAGTGTATGGGATGAGCAGTTCTTC. Translating it yields CAWSVWDEQFF.

The chain couples TRBV9 to TRBJ2-7; D is perhaps TRBD1 (6 bases). V was clipped by 3 bases and J by 0 bases, with 13 bases between them. The CDR3 runs to 15 residues. The germline CDR1 and CDR2 sequences are SGDLS and YYNGEE. CDR3 region: CASSEGVGLSYEQYF. Written as DNA, the CDR3 is TGTGCCAGCAGCGAGGGGGTGGGGCTCTCCTACGAGCAGTACTTC.

CDR3 region: CASSDRDRLEQYF. The DNA for the CDR3 is TGTGCCAGCAGTGACAGGGACCGGCTCGAGCAGTACTTC. The V and J genes are TRBV6-5 and TRBJ2-7; 7 bases line up with TRBD1. The CDR3 length is 13 residues. Trimming at V came to 5 bases and at J to 6 bases, leaving 7 bases not matched to a gene. Per the germline V gene, CDR1 is MNHEY and CDR2 is SVGAGI.

This rearrangement joins TRBV19 to TRBJ1-5; D might be TRBD1 (6 bases). The germline gives CDR1 LNHDA, CDR2 SQIVND (reference sequence). The germline V and J ends were trimmed by 7 bases and 4 bases, with 14 bases remaining between them. This CDR3 has 14 residues. The DNA for the CDR3 is TGTGCCAGTAAGCGGGGACACATAAATCAGCCCCAGCATTTT. Encoded protein: CASKRGHINQPQHF.

The V gene is TRBV11-2, the J gene TRBJ2-1; 8 bases line up with TRBD2. Germline V gene data show CDR1 as SGHAT and CDR2 as FQNNGV. V lost 5 bases, J lost 5 bases, and 17 bases stayed unmatched. The CDR3 has 18 residues. CDR3 loop: CASSREGYREGLDNEQFF. The CDR3 nucleotides read TGTGCCAGCAGCCGGGAGGGGTACCGGGAGGGCTTGGACAATGAGCAGTTCTTC.

The V call is TRBV27, the J call TRBJ2-1; D unclear. The CDR3 sequence is 14 residues long. With 6 bases removed from V and 6 bases from J, the gap between germline ends came to 15 bases. Per germline, CDR1 MNHEY and CDR2 SMNVEV (reference sequence). DNA for the CDR3: TGTGCCAGCAGAGACCTAGTAGGGCTCAATGAGCAGTTCTTC. Translated, it gives CASRDLVGLNEQFF.

The V gene is TRBV29-1, the J gene TRBJ1-1, with no clear D. This CDR3 contains 13 residues. Germline-derived CDR1 and CDR2 are SQVTM and ANQGSEA. The germline V and J ends were trimmed by 7 bases and 2 bases, with 14 bases remaining between them. CDR3 DNA sequence: TGCAGCGCCGGTCGGGCAGTAAACACTGAAGCTTTCTTT. This gives the protein CSAGRAVNTEAFF.

The count of this clone is one. At one boundary the junction diverges from the germline segment, which might be a read error. The sample holds other DNA sequences that translate to the same CDR3. The V and J genes are TRBV9 and TRBJ2-1; D might be TRBD2 (6 bases). This CDR3 spans 14 amino acids. Germline CDR1 is SGDLS and CDR2 is YYNGEE. The chain's CDR3 is CASSGRDSHNEQFF. The CDR3 coding sequence is TGTGCCAGCAGCGGCCGGGACTCCCACAATGAGCAGTTCTTC.

The chain employs TRBV7-9 and TRBJ1-2; 8 nucleotides line up with TRBD1. V shed 5 bases and J 4 bases; nucleotides not matched to a gene: 15. From germline, CDR1 is SEHNR and CDR2 FQNEAQ (reference sequence). This CDR3 is built from 17 residues. Here the CDR3 reads CASSVPPTGVGSYGYTF. CDR3 DNA sequence: TGTGCCAGCAGCGTACCTCCGACAGGGGTGGGGTCCTATGGCTACACCTTC.

The chain carries TRBV18 and TRBJ2-1; TRBD2 aligns across 11 bases. This CDR3 region has 16 residues. The germline V gene encodes CDR1 KGHSH and CDR2 LQKENI. V was pared by 5 bases and J by 1 base, with 4 bases of the junction left unmatched. Here the CDR3 DNA reads TGTGCCAGCTCATTAGGGACTAGCGGATCCTACAATGAGCAGTTCTTC. It translates to CASSLGTSGSYNEQFF.

The chain carries TRBV29-1 and TRBJ2-7; 12 bases align to TRBD2. Germline V gives CDR1 SQVTM, CDR2 ANQGSEA. The CDR3 consists of 14 residues. V lost 7 bases, J lost 5 bases, and 9 bases stayed unmatched. The CDR3 loop is CSARTSGGTNEQYF. CDR3 nucleotides: TGCAGCGCACGTACTAGCGGGGGGACAAACGAGCAGTACTTC.

With respect to this clone: Other DNA sequences in the sample encode the same CDR3. J is TRBJ1-5 and V is TRBV28; no definite D call. The CDR3 contains 13 residues. V lost 2 bases and J lost 4, with 6 bases in between. Germline loops: CDR1 MDHEN, CDR2 SYDVKM. The CDR3 region has the DNA TGTGCCAGCAGTTTAGGATTTAATCAGCCCCAGCATTTT. This codes for CASSLGFNQPQHF.

The chain joins TRBV27 to TRBJ1-5; D perhaps matches TRBD1 (5 bases). CDR1 and CDR2 (germline): MNHEY, SMNVEV (reference sequence). V lost 8 bases, J lost 4 bases, and 18 bases lay in between. The CDR3 consists of 15 residues. The CDR3 is CASGPGVLANQPQHF. The CDR3 region has the DNA TGTGCCAGCGGCCCGGGGGTCTTAGCGAATCAGCCCCAGCATTTT.

The chain has TRBV10-3 and TRBJ2-7, with a tentative D call TRBD1 (5 bases). The germline V and J ends were trimmed by 0 bases and 4 bases, with 13 bases remaining between them. Germline V gene data show CDR1 as ENHRY and CDR2 as SYGVKD. The CDR3 has 15 residues. The CDR3 spells CAISESSQGSYEQYF. DNA of the CDR3: TGTGCCATCAGTGAGTCGTCGCAGGGTTCTTACGAGCAGTACTTC.

This chain joins TRBV29-1 and TRBJ2-7; TRBD1 or TRBD2 may be the D gene (5 bases each). In germline, CDR1 is SQVTM, CDR2 ANQGSEA. This CDR3 is 12 amino acids long. In DNA, the CDR3 is TGCAGTTCAATTGGGACGGACTTCGGGCAGTACTTC. The encoded protein is CSSIGTDFGQYF.

This sequence joins TRBV5-1 and TRBJ2-2; D possibly corresponds to TRBD2 (6 bases). V lost 4 bases and J lost 6, with 16 bases in between. Germline V gives CDR1 SGHRS, CDR2 YFSETQ. The CDR3 runs 15 residues. The CDR3 nucleotides are TGCGCCAGCAGCCGGCGGGACCCACGGTCCGGGGAGCTGTTTTTT. It translates to CASSRRDPRSGELFF.

V is TRBV10-2 and J is TRBJ2-7; 9 bases align to TRBD2. Germline V lookup: CDR1 WSHSY, CDR2 SAAADI. The CDR3 contains 16 residues. After removal of 6 bases from V and 4 bases from J, the junction contained 13 bases not matched to a gene. The CDR3, as DNA: TGCGCCAGCAGCCAGACACAACTAGCGGGCAGATACGAGCAGTACTTC. Protein: CASSQTQLAGRYEQYF.

The V call is TRBV7-7, the J call TRBJ1-5; no firm D call. The CDR3 length is 13 residues. Germline V gene data show CDR1 as SSHAT and CDR2 as FNYEAQ (reference sequence). The V and J ends lost 4 bases and 6 bases respectively, with 10 bases between them. The CDR3 is CASSSNLGQPQHF. CDR3 in DNA: TGTGCCAGCAGCTCAAATCTGGGTCAGCCCCAGCATTTT.